The 13 T cell receptor beta chains below all came from one sample that was sequenced in a study of control samples from healthy donors and cancer patients. Profiled with immunoSEQ multiplex PCR; TCRdb holds only in-frame clones, not every one. The data hold 130,000 to 150,000 clones, with around 90% observed a single time. The specimen sequenced was blood. Source of these receptors: a man aged 25-40 years in good health.

The V and J genes are TRBV2 and TRBJ2-7; D is perhaps TRBD1 or TRBD2 (5 bases each). CDR1 and CDR2 (germline): SNHLY, FYNNEI. The CDR3 covers 14 residues. Trimming pared 0 bases from V and 6 bases from J, leaving 12 bases between. This chain's CDR3 is CASSEAGRGREQYF. For the CDR3, the DNA is TGTGCCAGCAGTGAAGCCGGTCGGGGACGCGAGCAGTACTTC.

V is TRBV6-5 and J is TRBJ2-7; tentatively, D is TRBD1 (6 bases). CDR3 length: 11 residues. V was clipped by 6 bases and J by 3 bases, with 6 bases between them. The germline CDR1 and CDR2 sequences are MNHEY and SVGAGI. The CDR3 nucleotides read TGTGCCAGCAGGGACAGCTACGAGCAGTACTTC. Translating it yields CASRDSYEQYF.

The J gene is TRBJ2-7, the V gene TRBV10-3; 9 nucleotides agree with TRBD1. CDR1 and CDR2 from the germline V gene are ENHRY and SYGVKD. The CDR3 has 16 amino acids. The V gene end was trimmed by 4 bases and the J gene end by 3 bases; junction bases not matched to a gene: 10. The CDR3 region has the DNA TGTGCCATCAGTGGAGTTTCGGGACAGGGCCACTACGAGCAGTACTTC. Translated: CAISGVSGQGHYEQYF.

The chain joins TRBV5-1 to TRBJ1-4, with D tentatively TRBD1 (5 bases). The CDR3 length is 16 residues. V lost 3 bases and J 3 bases, leaving 15 bases between the germline ends. Germline lookup yields CDR1 SGHRS and CDR2 YFSETQ. CDR3 DNA sequence: TGCGCCAGCAGCTGGGACCGACAGATTCCTAATGAAAAACTGTTTTTT. Its protein is CASSWDRQIPNEKLFF. The full variable domain, rest sourced from reference TRBV5-1 and TRBJ1-4, is KAGVTQTPRYLIKTRGQQVTLSCSPISGHRSVSWYQQTPGQGLQFLFEYFSETQRNKGNFPGRFSGRQFSNSRSEMNVSTLELGDSALYLCASSWDRQIPNEKLFFGSGTQLSVL.

V gene TRBV14 combines with J gene TRBJ2-3, with 9 positions matching TRBD1. Unmatched junction bases numbered 10, after V lost 6 bases and J lost 3 bases. From germline, CDR1 is SGHDN and CDR2 FVKESK. The CDR3 has 16 amino acids. Here the CDR3 DNA reads TGTGCCAGCAGTCCATTTAGGGACAGGGTTACAGATACGCAGTATTTT. Translation gives CASSPFRDRVTDTQYF.

This chain links TRBV18 with TRBJ1-1; no clear D. Trimming stripped 3 bases from V and 1 base from J, with 6 bases between. This CDR3 has 13 amino acids. The germline CDR1 and CDR2 sequences are KGHSH and LQKENI. The CDR3 DNA sequence: TGTGCCAGCTCACCTACGGGGAACACTGAAGCTTTCTTT. Translation gives CASSPTGNTEAFF.

V is TRBV6-1 and J is TRBJ1-2, with 8 bases that match TRBD1. This CDR3 comprises 14 residues. The germline CDR1 and CDR2 sequences are MNHNS and SASEGT. V trimming: 2 bases; J trimming: 6 bases; junction bases outside the gene matches: 5. CDR3 DNA: TGTGCCAGCAGTGAATGGACAGGGCTTAATGGCTACACCTTC. Residues: CASSEWTGLNGYTF.

The rearrangement joins TRBV2 to TRBJ1-4; TRBD1 agrees at 7 bases. The CDR3 contains 15 residues. Germline values: CDR1 SNHLY, CDR2 FYNNEI. Unmatched junction bases numbered 11, after V lost 5 bases and J lost 8 bases. CDR3 DNA sequence: TGTGCCAGCAGTATTACAGGGGCGACGTCGGAAAAACTGTTTTTT. Its protein product is CASSITGATSEKLFF. Full variable domain (remainder filled in from reference TRBV2 and TRBJ1-4): EPEVTQTPSHQVTQMGQEVILRCVPISNHLYFYWYRQILGQKVEFLVSFYNNEISEKSEIFDDQFSVERPDGSNFTLKIRSTKLEDSAMYFCASSITGATSEKLFFGSGTQLSVL.

The J gene is TRBJ1-4, the V gene TRBV4-3; 10 nucleotides line up with TRBD1. V was pared by 2 bases and J by 7 bases, with 4 bases of the junction left unmatched. The CDR3 length is 15 residues. Germline V CDR1 and CDR2: LGHNA, YSLEER. The CDR3 DNA reads TGCGCCAGCAGCCAACAAGGGGACAGGGGTGAAAAACTGTTTTTT. This translates into CASSQQGDRGEKLFF.

CDR3 in DNA: TGTGCCAGCAGCTTAGATTTGGATACGCAGTATTTT. Amino acid sequence: CASSLDLDTQYF. The gene calls are TRBV11-2 and TRBJ2-3; D is unresolved. Trimming took 0 bases from V and 6 from J, leaving 4 bases between them. Germline-derived CDR1 and CDR2 are SGHAT and FQNNGV. There are 12 residues in the CDR3.

The rearrangement links TRBV4-3 to TRBJ2-1; 11 bases line up with TRBD1. CDR3 length: 16 residues. With 2 bases clipped from V and 7 bases from J, the junction kept 7 bases outside the gene matches. Looked up from germline, CDR1 is LGHNA and CDR2 is YSLEER. The CDR3 loop reads CASSQSTGTGGNEQFF. In DNA form, the CDR3 reads TGCGCCAGCAGCCAATCTACCGGGACAGGGGGTAATGAGCAGTTCTTC.

V usage is TRBV5-4 and J usage is TRBJ1-5; possible D gene TRBD1, 6 bases. Germline V gives CDR1 SGHNT, CDR2 YYREEE (reference sequence). The CDR3 has 16 residues. V was trimmed by 0 bases and J by 3 bases, leaving 13 bases between them. CDR3 amino acids: CASSLEGTLPNQPQHF. The CDR3 DNA reads TGTGCCAGCAGCTTGGAAGGGACACTTCCCAATCAGCCCCAGCATTTT.

The chain employs TRBV11-2 and TRBJ2-5; D may be TRBD1 or TRBD2 (5 bases each). V was pared by 5 bases and J by 5 bases, with 15 bases between. Germline V gene lookup returns CDR1 SGHAT and CDR2 FQNNGV. The CDR3 length is 14 residues. CDR3 sequence (DNA): TGTGCCAGCAGCCCTCAGAGGGGTTGGGAGACCCAGTACTTC. As protein: CASSPQRGWETQYF.